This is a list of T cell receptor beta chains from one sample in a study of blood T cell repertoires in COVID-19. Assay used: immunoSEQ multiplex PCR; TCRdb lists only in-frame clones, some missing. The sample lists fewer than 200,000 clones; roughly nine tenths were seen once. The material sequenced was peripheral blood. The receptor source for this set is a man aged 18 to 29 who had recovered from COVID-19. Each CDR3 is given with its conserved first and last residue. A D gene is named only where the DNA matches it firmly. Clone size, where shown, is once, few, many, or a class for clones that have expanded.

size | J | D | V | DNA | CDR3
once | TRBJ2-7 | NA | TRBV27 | TGTGCCAGCAGTGAGGGGGGGACCTACGAGCAGTACTTC | CASSEGGTYEQYF
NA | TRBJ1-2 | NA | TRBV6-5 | TGTGCCAGCAGTTACTCGAGCGGGCCGGGTGGCTACACCTTC | CASSYSSGPGGYTF
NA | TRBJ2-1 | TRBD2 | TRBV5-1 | TGCGCCAGCAGCCCGGAGACTAGCGGGGGTAACAATGAGCAGTTCTTC | CASSPETSGGNNEQFF
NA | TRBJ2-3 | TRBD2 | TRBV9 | TGTGCCAGCAGCGTAGCAGGGACTAGCGGGAGCACAGATACGCAGTATTTT | CASSVAGTSGSTDTQYF
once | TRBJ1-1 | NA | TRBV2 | TGTGCCAACCTAGCGGCGGGGAACGAAGCTTTCTTT | CANLAAGNEAFF
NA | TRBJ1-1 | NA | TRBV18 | TGTGCCAGCTCACCATTGGCTCAAATAGCGGGCACTGAAGCTTTCTTT | CASSPLAQIAGTEAFF
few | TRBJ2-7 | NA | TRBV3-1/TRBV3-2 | TGTGCCAGCAGCCAAGATCGAAGGGGGATCCACGAGCAGTACTTC | CASSQDRRGIHEQYF
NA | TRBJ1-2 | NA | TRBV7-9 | TGTGCCAGCAGCGGGTCAGGGCCTGGCTACACCTTC | CASSGSGPGYTF
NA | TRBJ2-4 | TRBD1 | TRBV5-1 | TGCGCCAGCAGCTTACCCGGGACAGGGGTCCAAAACATTCAGTACTTC | CASSLPGTGVQNIQYF
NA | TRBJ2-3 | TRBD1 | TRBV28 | TGTGCCAGCAGTTTATGGGGGACAGGGCTGGGAGATACGCAGTATTTT | CASSLWGTGLGDTQYF
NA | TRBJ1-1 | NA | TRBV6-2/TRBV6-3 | TGTGCCAGCAGTTACTCCTCCCGAGCTTTCTTT | CASSYSSRAFF
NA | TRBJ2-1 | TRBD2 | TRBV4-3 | TGCGCCAGCAGCCAAGGGACTAGCGGGAGACGTGGGGAGCAGTTCTTC | CASSQGTSGRRGEQFF
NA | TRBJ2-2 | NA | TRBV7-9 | TGTGCCAGCAGCTTAGTCATCACCGGGGAGCTGTTTTTT | CASSLVITGELFF
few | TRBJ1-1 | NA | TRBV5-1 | TGCGCCAGCAGCCCCCGGACACCGAACACTGAAGCTTTCTTT | CASSPRTPNTEAFF
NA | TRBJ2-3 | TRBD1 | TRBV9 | TGTGCCAGCAGCGTAGTAGGGACAGGGGGCATCAGGGGCACAGATACGCAGTATTTT | CASSVVGTGGIRGTDTQYF
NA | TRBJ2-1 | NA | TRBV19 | TGTGCCACCCACGGGACTCCCTCCTACAATGAGCAGTTCTTC | CATHGTPSYNEQFF
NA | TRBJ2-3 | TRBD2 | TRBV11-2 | TGTGCCAGCAGCCCAAGCGGGAGGTGGACAGATACGCAGTATTTT | CASSPSGRWTDTQYF
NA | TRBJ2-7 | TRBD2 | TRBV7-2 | TGTGCCAGCAGCCCCCATAGCGGGATAGTCTCCTACGAGCAGTACTTC | CASSPHSGIVSYEQYF